This T cell receptor (beta chain) was sequenced in a study of brain T cells in children with intractable seizures. Study results and caveats: HCMV serostatus was not known, and viral specificity came from CDR3 similarity only.

A note on this clone: Its antigen is not known.

Time point here: blood from clinic visit 5 months post-surgery; TSC patient then seizure free. Sequencing was limited to surgery cases with top T cell transcript signatures in brain tissue. Clones were sequenced by immunoSEQ multiplex PCR, and TCRdb holds only the in-frame ones, with some missing. Altogether hundreds of thousands of clones are present, over 90% being singletons, with the ten largest covering about 6%. The sequence was obtained from a boy under two years old with tuberous sclerosis and intractable seizures. Here the sequenced sample was peripheral blood, taken about 5 months after surgery.

The CDR3 DNA reads TGTGCCAGCAGCTTAGATCGCGGGAGTCTACCCTACGAGCAGTACTTC. Its translation is CASSLDRGSLPYEQYF. The chain employs TRBV13 and TRBJ2-7, with 7 bases that match TRBD2. CDR3 length: 16 residues. With 1 base clipped from V and 2 bases from J, the junction kept 8 bases outside the gene matches. Germline-derived CDR1 and CDR2 are PRHDT and FYEKMQ (reference sequence).